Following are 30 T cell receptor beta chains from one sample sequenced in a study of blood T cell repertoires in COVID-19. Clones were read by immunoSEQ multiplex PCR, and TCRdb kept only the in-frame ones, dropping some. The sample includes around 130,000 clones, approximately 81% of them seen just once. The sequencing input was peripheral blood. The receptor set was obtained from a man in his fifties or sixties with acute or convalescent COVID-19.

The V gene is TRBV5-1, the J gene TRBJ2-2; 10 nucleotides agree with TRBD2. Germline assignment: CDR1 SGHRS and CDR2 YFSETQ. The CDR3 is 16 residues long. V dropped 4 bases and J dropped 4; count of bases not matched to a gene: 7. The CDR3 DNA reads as TGCGCCAGCAGCCTTGAGCGGGAGGGCCCCACCGGGGAGCTGTTTTTT. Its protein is CASSLEREGPTGELFF.

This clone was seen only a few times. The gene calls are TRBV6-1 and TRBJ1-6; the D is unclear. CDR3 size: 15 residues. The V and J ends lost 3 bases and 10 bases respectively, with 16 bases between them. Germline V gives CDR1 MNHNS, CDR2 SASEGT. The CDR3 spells CASSESAEVPSPLHF. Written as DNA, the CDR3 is TGTGCCAGCAGTGAGTCCGCGGAGGTACCCTCACCCCTCCACTTT.

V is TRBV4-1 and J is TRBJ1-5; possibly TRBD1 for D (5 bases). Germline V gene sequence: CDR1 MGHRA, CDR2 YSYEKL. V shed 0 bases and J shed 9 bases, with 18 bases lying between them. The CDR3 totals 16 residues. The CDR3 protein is CASSQDLTGDRWPQHF. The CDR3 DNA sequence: TGCGCCAGCAGCCAAGATCTTACAGGCGACCGTTGGCCCCAGCATTTT.

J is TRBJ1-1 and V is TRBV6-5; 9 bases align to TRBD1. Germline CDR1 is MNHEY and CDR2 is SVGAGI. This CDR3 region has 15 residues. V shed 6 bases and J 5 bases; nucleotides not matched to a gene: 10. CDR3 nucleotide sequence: TGTGCCAGCAGACATATACAGGGGGCGCAAACTGAAGCTTTCTTT. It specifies CASRHIQGAQTEAFF.

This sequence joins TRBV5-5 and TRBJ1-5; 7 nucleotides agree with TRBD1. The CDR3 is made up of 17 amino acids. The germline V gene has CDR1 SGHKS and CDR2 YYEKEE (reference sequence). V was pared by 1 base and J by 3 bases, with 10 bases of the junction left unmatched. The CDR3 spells CASSLSYETGNNQPQHF. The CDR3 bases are TGTGCCAGCAGCTTGAGTTATGAGACAGGGAACAATCAGCCCCAGCATTTT. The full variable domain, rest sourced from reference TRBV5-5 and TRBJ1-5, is DAGVTQSPTHLIKTRGQQVTLRCSPISGHKSVSWYQQVLGQGPQFIFQYYEKEERGRGNFPDRFSARQFPNYSSELNVNALLLGDSALYLCASSLSYETGNNQPQHFGDGTRLSIL.

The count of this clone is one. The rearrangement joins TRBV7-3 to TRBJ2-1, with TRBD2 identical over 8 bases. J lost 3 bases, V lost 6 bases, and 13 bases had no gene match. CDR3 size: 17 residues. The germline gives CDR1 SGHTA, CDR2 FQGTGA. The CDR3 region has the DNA TGTGCCAGCAGTCCCTTCCGGCGGGGGGATTTCTACAATGAGCAGTTCTTC. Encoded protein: CASSPFRRGDFYNEQFF.

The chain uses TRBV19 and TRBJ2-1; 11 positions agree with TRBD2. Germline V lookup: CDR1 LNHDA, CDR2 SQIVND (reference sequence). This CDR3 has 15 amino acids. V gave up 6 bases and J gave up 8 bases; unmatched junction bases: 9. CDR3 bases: TGTGCCAGTAGCACTAGCGGGAGCTGGAAGGATGAGCAGTTCTTC. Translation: CASSTSGSWKDEQFF.

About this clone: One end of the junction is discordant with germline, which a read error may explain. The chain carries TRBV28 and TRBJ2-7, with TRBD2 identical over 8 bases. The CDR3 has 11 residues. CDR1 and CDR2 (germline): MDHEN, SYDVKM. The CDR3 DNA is TGTGCCAGCAGTCCGGGGGGGACATTTATTTTC. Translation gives CASSPGGTFIF. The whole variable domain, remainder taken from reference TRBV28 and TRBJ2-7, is DVKVTQSSRYLVKRTGEKVFLECVQDMDHENMFWYRQDPGLGLRLIYFSYDVKMKEKGDIPEGYSVSREKKERFSLILESASTNQTSMYLCASSPGGTFIFGPGTRLTVT.

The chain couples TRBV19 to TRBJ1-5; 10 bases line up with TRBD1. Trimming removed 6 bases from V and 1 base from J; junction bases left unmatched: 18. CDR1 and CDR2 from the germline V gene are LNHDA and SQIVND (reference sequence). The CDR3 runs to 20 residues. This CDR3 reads CASSLAPIDRGQGSNQPQHF. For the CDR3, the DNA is TGTGCCAGTAGCCTGGCCCCGATCGACAGGGGGCAGGGGAGCAATCAGCCCCAGCATTTT.

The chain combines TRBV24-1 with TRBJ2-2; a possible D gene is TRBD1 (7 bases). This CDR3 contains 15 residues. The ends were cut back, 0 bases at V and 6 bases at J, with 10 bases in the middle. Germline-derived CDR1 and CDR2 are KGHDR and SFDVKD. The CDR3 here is CATSDLDREAGELFF. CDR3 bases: TGTGCCACCAGTGATTTGGACAGGGAGGCCGGGGAGCTGTTTTTT.

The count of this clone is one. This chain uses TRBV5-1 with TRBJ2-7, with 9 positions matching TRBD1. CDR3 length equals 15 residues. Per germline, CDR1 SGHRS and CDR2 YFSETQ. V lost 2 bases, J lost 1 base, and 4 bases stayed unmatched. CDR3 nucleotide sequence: TGCGCCAGCAGCTTCCCTGGACAGGGGTCCTACGAGCAGTACTTC. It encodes CASSFPGQGSYEQYF.

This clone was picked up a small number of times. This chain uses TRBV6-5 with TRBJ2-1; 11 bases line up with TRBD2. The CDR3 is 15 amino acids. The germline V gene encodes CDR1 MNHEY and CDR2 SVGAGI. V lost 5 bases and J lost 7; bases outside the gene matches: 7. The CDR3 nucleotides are TGTGCCAGCAGTACTAGCGGGAGCGAGGGTAATGAGCAGTTCTTC. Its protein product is CASSTSGSEGNEQFF.

Here the CDR3 reads CASSLPQRYNEQFF. CDR3 DNA: TGTGCCAGCAGCCTCCCGCAGCGATACAATGAGCAGTTCTTC. The rearrangement joins TRBV5-4 to TRBJ2-1; D is unclear. The CDR3 spans 14 residues. From germline, CDR1 is SGHNT and CDR2 YYREEE (reference sequence). V dropped 4 bases and J dropped 4 bases, with 12 bases sitting between them.

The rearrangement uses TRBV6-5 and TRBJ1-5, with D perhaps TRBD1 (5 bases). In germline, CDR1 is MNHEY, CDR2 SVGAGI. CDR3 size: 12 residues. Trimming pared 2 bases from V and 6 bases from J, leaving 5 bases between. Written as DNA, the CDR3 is TGTGCCAGCAGTTACACAGGTCAGCCCCAGCATTTT. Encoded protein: CASSYTGQPQHF.

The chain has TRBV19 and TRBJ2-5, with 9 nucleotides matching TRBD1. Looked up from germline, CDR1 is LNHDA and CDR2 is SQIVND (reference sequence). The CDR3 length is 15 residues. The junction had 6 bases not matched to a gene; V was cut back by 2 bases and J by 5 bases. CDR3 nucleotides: TGTGCCAGTAGTATATCACAGGGGGCGGGGGAGACCCAGTACTTC. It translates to CASSISQGAGETQYF.

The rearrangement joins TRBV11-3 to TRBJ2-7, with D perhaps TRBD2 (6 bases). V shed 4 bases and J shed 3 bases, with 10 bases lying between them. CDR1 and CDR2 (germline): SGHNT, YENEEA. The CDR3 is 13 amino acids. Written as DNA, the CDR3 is TGTGCCAGCAGCTCCCCGGGGGACTACGAGCAGTACTTC. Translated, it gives CASSSPGDYEQYF.

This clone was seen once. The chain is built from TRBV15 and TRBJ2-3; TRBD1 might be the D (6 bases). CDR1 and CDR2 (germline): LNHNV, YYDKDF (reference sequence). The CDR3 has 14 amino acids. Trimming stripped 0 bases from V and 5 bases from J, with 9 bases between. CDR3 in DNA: TGTGCCACCAGCAGAGAACAGGGATTAGATACGCAGTATTTT. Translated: CATSREQGLDTQYF.

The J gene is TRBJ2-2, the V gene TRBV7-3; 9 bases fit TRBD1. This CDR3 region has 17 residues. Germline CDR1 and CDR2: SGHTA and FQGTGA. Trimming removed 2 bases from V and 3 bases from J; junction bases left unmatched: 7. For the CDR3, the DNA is TGTGCCAGCAGCTTAGGGGTCCGGGACAGGGACACCGGGGAGCTGTTTTTT. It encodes CASSLGVRDRDTGELFF.

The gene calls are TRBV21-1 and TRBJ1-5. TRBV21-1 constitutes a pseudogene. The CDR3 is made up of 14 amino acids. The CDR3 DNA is TGTGCCAGCGGAAACATCGGAGAAAGTCAGCCCCAGCATTTT. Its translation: CASGNIGESQPQHF.

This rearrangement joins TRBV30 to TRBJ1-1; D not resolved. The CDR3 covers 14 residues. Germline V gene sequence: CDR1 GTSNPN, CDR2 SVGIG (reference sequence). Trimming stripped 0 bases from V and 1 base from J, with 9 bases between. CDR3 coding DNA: TGTGCCTGGAGTGTAAGGGCGGGGAACACTGAAGCTTTCTTT. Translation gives CAWSVRAGNTEAFF.

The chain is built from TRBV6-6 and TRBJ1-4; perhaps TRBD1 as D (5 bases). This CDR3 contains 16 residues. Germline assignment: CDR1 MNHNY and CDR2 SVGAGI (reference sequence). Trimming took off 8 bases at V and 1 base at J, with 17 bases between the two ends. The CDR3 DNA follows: TGTGCCAGCGGCACACAGGAACCCGTAACTAATGAAAAACTGTTTTTT. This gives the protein CASGTQEPVTNEKLFF.

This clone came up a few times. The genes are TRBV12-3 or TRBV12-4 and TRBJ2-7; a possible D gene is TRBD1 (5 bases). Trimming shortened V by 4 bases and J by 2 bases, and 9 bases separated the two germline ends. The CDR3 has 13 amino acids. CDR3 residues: CASSWGGAYEQYF. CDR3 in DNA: TGTGCCAGCAGTTGGGGCGGAGCCTACGAGCAGTACTTC.

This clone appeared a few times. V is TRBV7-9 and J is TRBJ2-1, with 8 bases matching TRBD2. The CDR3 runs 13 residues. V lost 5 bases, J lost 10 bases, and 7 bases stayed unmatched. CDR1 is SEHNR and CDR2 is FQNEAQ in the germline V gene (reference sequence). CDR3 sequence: CASSLGGRNEQFF. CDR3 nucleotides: TGTGCCAGCAGCCTTGGCGGGAGGAACGAGCAGTTCTTC.

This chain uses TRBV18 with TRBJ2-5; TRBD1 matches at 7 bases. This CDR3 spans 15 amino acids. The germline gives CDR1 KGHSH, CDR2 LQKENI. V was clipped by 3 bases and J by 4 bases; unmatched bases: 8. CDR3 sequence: CASSPTTGFGETQYF. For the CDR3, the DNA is TGTGCCAGCTCACCGACGACAGGGTTTGGAGAGACCCAGTACTTC.

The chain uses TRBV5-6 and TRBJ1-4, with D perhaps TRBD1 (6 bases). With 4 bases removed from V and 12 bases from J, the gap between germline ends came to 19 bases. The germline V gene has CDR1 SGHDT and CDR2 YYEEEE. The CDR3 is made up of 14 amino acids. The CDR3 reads CASSRPGRGGELFF. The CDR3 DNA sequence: TGTGCCAGCAGCCGGCCGGGCAGGGGAGGGGAACTGTTTTTT.

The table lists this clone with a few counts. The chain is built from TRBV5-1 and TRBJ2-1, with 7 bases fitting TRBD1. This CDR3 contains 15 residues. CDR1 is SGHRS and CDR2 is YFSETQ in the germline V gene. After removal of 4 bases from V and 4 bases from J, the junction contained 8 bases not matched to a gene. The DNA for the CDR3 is TGCGCCAGCAGCAGATCCGGGACAGCTTACAATGAGCAGTTCTTC. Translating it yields CASSRSGTAYNEQFF.

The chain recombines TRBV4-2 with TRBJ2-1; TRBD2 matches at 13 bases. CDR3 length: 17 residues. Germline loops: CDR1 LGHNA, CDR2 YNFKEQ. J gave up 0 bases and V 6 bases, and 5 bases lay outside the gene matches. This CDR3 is CASRGTSGAYSYNEQFF. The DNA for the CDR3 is TGTGCCAGCAGAGGGACTAGCGGGGCCTACTCCTACAATGAGCAGTTCTTC.

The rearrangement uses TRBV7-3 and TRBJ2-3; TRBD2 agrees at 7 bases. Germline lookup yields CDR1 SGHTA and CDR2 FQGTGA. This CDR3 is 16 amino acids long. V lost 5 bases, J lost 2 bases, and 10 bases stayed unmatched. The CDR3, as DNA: TGTGCCAGCAGCCTCAGGACTAGGAGGGACACAGATACGCAGTATTTT. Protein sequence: CASSLRTRRDTDTQYF.

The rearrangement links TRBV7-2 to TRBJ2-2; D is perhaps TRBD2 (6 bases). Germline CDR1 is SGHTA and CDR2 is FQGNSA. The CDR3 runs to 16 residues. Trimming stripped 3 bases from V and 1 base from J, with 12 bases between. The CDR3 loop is CASSFMRGRNTGELFF. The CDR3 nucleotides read TGTGCCAGCAGCTTCATGCGGGGCCGGAACACCGGGGAGCTGTTTTTT. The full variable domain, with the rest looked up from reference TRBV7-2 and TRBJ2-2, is GAGVSQSPSNKVTEKGKDVELRCDPISGHTALYWYRQSLGQGLEFLIYFQGNSAPDKSGLPSDRFSAERTGGSVSTLTIQRTQQEDSAVYLCASSFMRGRNTGELFFGEGSRLTVL.

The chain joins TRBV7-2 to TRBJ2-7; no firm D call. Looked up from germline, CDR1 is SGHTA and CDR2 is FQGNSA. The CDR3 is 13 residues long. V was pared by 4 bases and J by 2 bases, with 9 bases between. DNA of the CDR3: TGTGCCAGCAGCTCCGACATCCCCTACGAGCAGTACTTC. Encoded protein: CASSSDIPYEQYF.